This TCR beta chain was captured by sequencing in a study of identical twins. TCRdb reprocessed the 5' RACE reads via MiXCR and lists one record per CDR3 protein. The sample contains roughly 350,000 distinct CDR3 sequences, around 9.7% of which appear only once. This clonotype was seen only a few times. Trimming shortened V by 6 bases and J by 0 bases, and 9 bases separated the two germline ends. This CDR3 comprises 13 residues. Per germline, CDR1 MNHEY and CDR2 SVGAGI. The receptor comes from a woman aged 45-65 years in good health. Sequencing used naive T cells sorted from blood. This sequence joins TRBV6-5 and TRBJ2-7; TRBD2 is a possible D gene (5 bases). The CDR3 sequence: CASSPGVSYEQYV. The CDR3 bases are TGTGCCAGCAGCCCCGGGGTCTCCTACGAGCAGTACGTC.